This T cell receptor (beta chain) stems from a study of T cells expressing NK-cell markers. As the method of synthesis, 5'RACE template switching with UMIs yielded TCR beta cDNA. Using the 5' RACE reads, TCRdb records one entry per CDR3 protein without DNA. This sample's clone table lists fewer than 400,000 distinct CDR3 sequences. Germline V gene sequence: CDR1 SQVTM, CDR2 ANQGSEA. The CDR3 has 13 residues. This receptor was obtained from a man aged 18-75 years in good health. The specimen sequenced was blood T cells: a sorted CD56 or NKG2C T cell subset, CD4+ or CD8+ T cells, or bulk PBMC T cells (not recorded which). This chain links TRBV29-1 with TRBJ1-2. CDR3 loop: CSVEEADRGGYTF.